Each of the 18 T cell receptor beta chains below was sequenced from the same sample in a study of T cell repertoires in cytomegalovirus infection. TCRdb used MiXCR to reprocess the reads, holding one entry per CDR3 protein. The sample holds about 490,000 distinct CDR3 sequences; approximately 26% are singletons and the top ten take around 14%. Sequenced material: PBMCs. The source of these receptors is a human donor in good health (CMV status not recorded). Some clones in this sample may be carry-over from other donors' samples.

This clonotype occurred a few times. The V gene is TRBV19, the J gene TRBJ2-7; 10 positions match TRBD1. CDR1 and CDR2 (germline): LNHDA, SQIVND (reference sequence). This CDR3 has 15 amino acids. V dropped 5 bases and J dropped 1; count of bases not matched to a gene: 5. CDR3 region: CASSVRDRGSYEQYF. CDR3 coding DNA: TGTGCCAGTAGTGTCCGGGACAGGGGTTCCTACGAGCAGTACTTC.

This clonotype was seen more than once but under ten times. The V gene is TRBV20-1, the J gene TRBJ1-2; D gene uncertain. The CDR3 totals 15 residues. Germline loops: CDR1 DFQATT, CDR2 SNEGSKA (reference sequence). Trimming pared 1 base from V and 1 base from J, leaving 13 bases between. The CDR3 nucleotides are TGCAGTGCTAGAGGTGTCACAGAGCTTAACTATGGCTACACCTTC. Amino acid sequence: CSARGVTELNYGYTF.

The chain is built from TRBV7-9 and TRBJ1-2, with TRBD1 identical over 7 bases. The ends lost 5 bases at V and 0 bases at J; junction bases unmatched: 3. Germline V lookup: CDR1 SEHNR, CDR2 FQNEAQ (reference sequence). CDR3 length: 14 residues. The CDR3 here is CASSRTGSNYGYTF. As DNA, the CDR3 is TGTGCCAGCAGCCGGACAGGATCTAACTATGGCTACACCTTC.

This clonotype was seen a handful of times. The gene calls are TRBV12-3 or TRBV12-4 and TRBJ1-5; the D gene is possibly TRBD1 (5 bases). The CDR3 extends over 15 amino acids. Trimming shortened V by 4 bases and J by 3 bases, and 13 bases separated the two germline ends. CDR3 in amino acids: CASSWGDGINQPQHF. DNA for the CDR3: TGTGCCAGCAGTTGGGGGGACGGTATCAATCAGCCCCAGCATTTT.

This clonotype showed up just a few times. CDR3 coding DNA: TGTGCCAGCAGCCAAGATATACGCGGGAGGAGCCCCGGGGAGCTGTTTTTT. This sequence encodes CASSQDIRGRSPGELFF. This chain joins TRBV4-2 and TRBJ2-2, with 8 bases aligning to TRBD2. This CDR3 is built from 17 residues. Germline loops: CDR1 LGHNA, CDR2 YNFKEQ. V trimming: 0 bases; J trimming: 6 bases; junction bases outside the gene matches: 9.

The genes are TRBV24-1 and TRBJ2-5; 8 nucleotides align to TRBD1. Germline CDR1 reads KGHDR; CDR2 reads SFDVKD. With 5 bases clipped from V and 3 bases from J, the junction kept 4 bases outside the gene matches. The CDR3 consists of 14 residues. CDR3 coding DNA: TGTGCCACCAGTGCCCGGACAGGGAAAGAGACCCAGTACTTC. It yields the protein CATSARTGKETQYF.

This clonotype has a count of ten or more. The CDR3 nucleotides are TGTGCCAGCAGCTTTTATCAGTCCTACGAGCAGTACTTC. As protein: CASSFYQSYEQYF. V and J are TRBV7-2 and TRBJ2-7; no clear D gene. The CDR3 runs 13 residues. V shed 3 bases and J shed 1 base, with 7 bases lying between them. CDR1 is SGHTA, CDR2 FQGNSA, per germline.

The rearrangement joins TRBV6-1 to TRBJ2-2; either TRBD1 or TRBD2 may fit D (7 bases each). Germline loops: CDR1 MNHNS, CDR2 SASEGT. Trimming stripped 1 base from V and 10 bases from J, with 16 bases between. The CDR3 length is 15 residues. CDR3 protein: CASSEGGGGYQELFF. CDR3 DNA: TGTGCCAGCAGTGAAGGGGGAGGGGGCTATCAGGAGCTGTTTTTT.

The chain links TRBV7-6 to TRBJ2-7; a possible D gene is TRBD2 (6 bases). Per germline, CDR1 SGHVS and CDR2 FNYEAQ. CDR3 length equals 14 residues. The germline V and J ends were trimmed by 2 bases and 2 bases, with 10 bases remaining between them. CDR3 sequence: CASSLMEGPYEQYV. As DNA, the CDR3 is TGTGCCAGCAGCTTAATGGAGGGACCCTACGAGCAGTACGTC.

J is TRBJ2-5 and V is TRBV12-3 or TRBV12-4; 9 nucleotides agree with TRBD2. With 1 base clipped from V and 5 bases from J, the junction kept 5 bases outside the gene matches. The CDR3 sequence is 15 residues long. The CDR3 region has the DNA TGTGCCAGCAGTTTAGGGAGCGGGAGGACCGAGACCCAGTACTTC. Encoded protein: CASSLGSGRTETQYF.

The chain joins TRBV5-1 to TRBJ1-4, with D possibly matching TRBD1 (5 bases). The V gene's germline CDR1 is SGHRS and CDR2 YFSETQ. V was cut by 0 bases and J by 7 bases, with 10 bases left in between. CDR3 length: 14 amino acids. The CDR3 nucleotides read TGCGCCAGCAGCTTGGCCCCAGGGTCTGAAAAACTGTTTTTT. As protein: CASSLAPGSEKLFF.

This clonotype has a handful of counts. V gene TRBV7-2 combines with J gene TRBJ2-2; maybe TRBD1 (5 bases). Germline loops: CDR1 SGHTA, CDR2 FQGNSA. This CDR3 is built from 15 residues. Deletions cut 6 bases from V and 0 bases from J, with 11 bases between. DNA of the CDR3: TGTGCCAGCAGACGGACAAGCGCGAACACCGGGGAGCTGTTTTTT. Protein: CASRRTSANTGELFF. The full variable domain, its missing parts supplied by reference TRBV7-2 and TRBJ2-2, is GAGVSQSPSNKVTEKGKDVELRCDPISGHTALYWYRQSLGQGLEFLIYFQGNSAPDKSGLPSDRFSAERTGGSVSTLTIQRTQQEDSAVYLCASRRTSANTGELFFGEGSRLTVL.

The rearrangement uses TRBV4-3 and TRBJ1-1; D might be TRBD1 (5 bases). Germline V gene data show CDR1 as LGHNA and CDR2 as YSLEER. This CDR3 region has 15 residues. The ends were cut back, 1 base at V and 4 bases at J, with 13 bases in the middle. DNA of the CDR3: TGCGCCAGCAGCCAAGGAATCGGAAGGGGCACTGAAGCTTTCTTT. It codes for CASSQGIGRGTEAFF.

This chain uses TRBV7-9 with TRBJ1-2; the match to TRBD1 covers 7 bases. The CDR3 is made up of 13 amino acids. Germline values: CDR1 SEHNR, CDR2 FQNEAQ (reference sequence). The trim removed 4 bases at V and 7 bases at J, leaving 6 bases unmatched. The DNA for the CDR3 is TGTGCCAGCAGCTATCAGGGGGAAGTTGGCTACACCTTC. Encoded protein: CASSYQGEVGYTF.

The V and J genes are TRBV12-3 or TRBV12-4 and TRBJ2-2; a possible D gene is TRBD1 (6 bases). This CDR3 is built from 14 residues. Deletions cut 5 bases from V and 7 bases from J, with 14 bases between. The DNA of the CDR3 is TGTGCCAGCAGTCGTCTAGTAGGGGGCGGGGAGCTGTTTTTT. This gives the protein CASSRLVGGGELFF.

CDR3 sequence (DNA): TGTGCCAGCAGCCCGGGACAGGGTTCGGTGGAGGGCTACACCTTC. Its protein product is CASSPGQGSVEGYTF. The chain joins TRBV11-2 to TRBJ1-2; the match to TRBD1 covers 9 bases. This CDR3 has 15 residues. Germline assignment: CDR1 SGHAT and CDR2 FQNNGV. The ends lost 5 bases at V and 8 bases at J; junction bases unmatched: 12.

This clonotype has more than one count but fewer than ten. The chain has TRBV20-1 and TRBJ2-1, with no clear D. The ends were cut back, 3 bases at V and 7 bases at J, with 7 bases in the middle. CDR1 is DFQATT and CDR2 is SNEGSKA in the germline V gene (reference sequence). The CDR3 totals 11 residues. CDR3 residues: CSASTENEQFF. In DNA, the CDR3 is TGCAGTGCTAGTACGGAGAATGAGCAGTTCTTC.

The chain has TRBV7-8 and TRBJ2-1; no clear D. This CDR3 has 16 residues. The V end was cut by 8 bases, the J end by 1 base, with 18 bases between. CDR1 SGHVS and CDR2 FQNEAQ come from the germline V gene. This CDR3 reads CASAPLGITSYNEQFF. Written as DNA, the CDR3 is TGTGCCAGCGCCCCTCTAGGGATCACATCCTACAATGAGCAGTTCTTC.